This T cell receptor (beta chain) was captured by sequencing in a study of human T cells and chemical hapten exposure. In the study overall: Each patient's scalp received weekly diphenylcyclopropenone throughout the approximately 25-week study. Epicutaneous patch tests delivered 0.01% DPC to the upper back, with evaluation at 6 days. Study observations and caveats: Compared with pre-sensitization or healthy control sets, expanded TCRs clustered more.

TCRdb recomputed calls from the RACE reads with MiXCR, one row per CDR3 protein. This table has about 61,000 distinct CDR3 sequences, 5.5% to 7.5% appearing once. Time point given: pre-sensitization, week 0. Indicated treatment: therapeutic diphenylcyclopropenone sensitization with weekly scalp DPC. Every donor had alopecia and was 18 to 70 years old; all were suitable for DPC. Germline V gene lookup returns CDR1 SGHRS and CDR2 YFSETQ. The CDR3 is made up of 12 amino acids. Trimming removed 5 bases at V and 7 bases at J, with 12 bases between. This clonotype was recorded many times. What it binds is unknown.

The receptor's source is a woman in her twenties or thirties with alopecia areata. Some clones in this sample may be carry-over from other donors' samples. The sample was whole blood, taken in connection with sensitization to the hapten diphenylcyclopropenone (DPC). J is TRBJ1-2 and V is TRBV5-1; no clear D. CDR3 in amino acids: CASSDDPSGYTF. The CDR3 coding sequence is TGCGCCAGCAGTGATGACCCGTCTGGCTACACCTTC.